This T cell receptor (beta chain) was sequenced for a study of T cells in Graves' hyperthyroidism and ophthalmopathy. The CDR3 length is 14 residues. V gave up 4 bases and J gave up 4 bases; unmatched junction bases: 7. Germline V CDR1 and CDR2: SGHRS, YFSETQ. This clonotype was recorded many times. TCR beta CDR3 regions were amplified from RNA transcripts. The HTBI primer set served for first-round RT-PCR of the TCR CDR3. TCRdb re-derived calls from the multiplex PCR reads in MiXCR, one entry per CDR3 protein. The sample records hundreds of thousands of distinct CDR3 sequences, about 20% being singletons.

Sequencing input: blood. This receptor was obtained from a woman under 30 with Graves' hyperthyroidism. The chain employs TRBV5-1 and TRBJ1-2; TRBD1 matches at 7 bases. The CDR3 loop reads CASSAGQEIYGYTF. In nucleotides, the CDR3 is TGCGCCAGCAGCGCCGGACAGGAGATCTATGGCTACACCTTC. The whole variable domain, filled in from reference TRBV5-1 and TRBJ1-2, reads KAGVTQTPRYLIKTRGQQVTLSCSPISGHRSVSWYQQTPGQGLQFLFEYFSETQRNKGNFPGRFSGRQFSNSRSEMNVSTLELGDSALYLCASSAGQEIYGYTFGSGTRLTVV.